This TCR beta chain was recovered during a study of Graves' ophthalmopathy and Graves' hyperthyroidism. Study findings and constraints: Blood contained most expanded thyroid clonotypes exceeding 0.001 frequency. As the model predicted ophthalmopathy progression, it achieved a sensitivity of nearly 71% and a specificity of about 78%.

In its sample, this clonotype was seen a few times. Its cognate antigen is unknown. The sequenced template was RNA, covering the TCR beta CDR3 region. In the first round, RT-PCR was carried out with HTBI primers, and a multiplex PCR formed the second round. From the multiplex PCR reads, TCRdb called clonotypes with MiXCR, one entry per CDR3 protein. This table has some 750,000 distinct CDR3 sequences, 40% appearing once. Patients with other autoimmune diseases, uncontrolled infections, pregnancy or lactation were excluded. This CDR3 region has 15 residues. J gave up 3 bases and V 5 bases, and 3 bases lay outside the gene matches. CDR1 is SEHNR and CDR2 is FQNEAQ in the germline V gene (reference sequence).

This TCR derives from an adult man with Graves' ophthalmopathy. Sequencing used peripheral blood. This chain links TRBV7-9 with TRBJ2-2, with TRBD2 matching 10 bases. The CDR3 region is CASSRTSGHTGELFF. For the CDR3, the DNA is TGTGCCAGCAGCCGGACTAGCGGACACACCGGGGAGCTGTTTTTT.